The rows below give T cell receptor beta chains drawn from one sample of a study of OX40 agonist ivuxolimab in advanced cancers. The protocol was immunoSEQ multiplex PCR, while the TCRdb copy is restricted to in-frame clones and leaves out a portion. This sample yields tens of thousands of clones, of which 75% to 95% are seen a single time; about 0.45% belongs to the top ten. Source: CD4+ or CD8+ T cells sorted from blood, taken in a trial of the OX40 agonist ivuxolimab. These receptors all stem from an adult with an advanced solid tumor such as melanoma, head and neck, liver or kidney cancer. The conserved cysteine and the conserved F or W are not part of the CDR3 here. Each record gives: J gene, D gene, V gene, CDR3 protein. The D gene is left open where the match is weak.

j_call: TRBJ2-5; d_call: .; v_call: TRBV5-4; cdr3_aa: ASSLDRNQETQY
j_call: TRBJ2-5; d_call: .; v_call: TRBV28; cdr3_aa: ASSPDGTTFPPTQY
j_call: TRBJ1-1; d_call: .; v_call: TRBV19; cdr3_aa: ASSIDYSITEAF
j_call: TRBJ2-3; d_call: .; v_call: TRBV11-3; cdr3_aa: ASSRGPISTDTQY
j_call: TRBJ1-2; d_call: TRBD1; v_call: TRBV6-1; cdr3_aa: ASSQRQGSSYGYT
j_call: TRBJ2-3; d_call: TRBD2; v_call: TRBV25-1; cdr3_aa: ASSETGTRTDTQY
j_call: TRBJ2-7; d_call: .; v_call: TRBV28; cdr3_aa: ASSFEPEQY
j_call: TRBJ2-5; d_call: .; v_call: TRBV21-1; cdr3_aa: ASSKAASDQETQY
j_call: TRBJ2-5; d_call: TRBD2; v_call: TRBV28; cdr3_aa: ASSLAGGKLGETQY
j_call: TRBJ2-7; d_call: .; v_call: TRBV18; cdr3_aa: ASSPGREQY
j_call: TRBJ2-7; d_call: .; v_call: TRBV30; cdr3_aa: AWSVGQFYEQY
j_call: TRBJ1-2; d_call: TRBD1; v_call: TRBV28; cdr3_aa: ASTRTGYGYT
j_call: TRBJ2-5; d_call: .; v_call: TRBV6-5; cdr3_aa: ASSFRGATQY
j_call: TRBJ2-2; d_call: .; v_call: TRBV19; cdr3_aa: ASNTPSFGTGELF
j_call: TRBJ1-5; d_call: .; v_call: TRBV19; cdr3_aa: ASSSISTDQPQH
j_call: TRBJ1-1; d_call: .; v_call: TRBV7-2; cdr3_aa: ASSPHIDTEAF
j_call: TRBJ1-3; d_call: TRBD1; v_call: TRBV28; cdr3_aa: ASSLLTGAGNTIY
j_call: TRBJ2-1; d_call: .; v_call: TRBV11-3; cdr3_aa: ASKGGWGSEQF
j_call: TRBJ1-5; d_call: .; v_call: TRBV28; cdr3_aa: ASSRGGQPQH
j_call: TRBJ2-2; d_call: TRBD1; v_call: TRBV7-3; cdr3_aa: ASRRTGSNTGELF
j_call: TRBJ1-2; d_call: .; v_call: TRBV7-9; cdr3_aa: ASSLGTHGGIYGYT
j_call: TRBJ2-2; d_call: .; v_call: TRBV7-9; cdr3_aa: ASSPSAGELF
j_call: TRBJ1-5; d_call: .; v_call: TRBV19; cdr3_aa: ASSIEGSQPQH
j_call: TRBJ2-7; d_call: .; v_call: TRBV5-1; cdr3_aa: ASSLDSPVGMAGWGKEQY
j_call: TRBJ1-2; d_call: TRBD1; v_call: TRBV6-1; cdr3_aa: ASSQGTANYGYT
j_call: TRBJ2-3; d_call: .; v_call: TRBV6-1; cdr3_aa: ASSELQGGTGDTQY
j_call: TRBJ2-1; d_call: TRBD2; v_call: TRBV5-8; cdr3_aa: ASSSGGKQQF
j_call: TRBJ2-3; d_call: .; v_call: TRBV18; cdr3_aa: ASSPVLTDTQY
j_call: TRBJ1-1; d_call: .; v_call: TRBV11-2; cdr3_aa: ASSPSPVGTAAEAF
j_call: TRBJ2-7; d_call: TRBD2; v_call: TRBV11-3; cdr3_aa: ASSPRLAGGTSYEQY
j_call: .; d_call: .; v_call: TRBV10-2; cdr3_aa: ASRDTDKNYEQY
j_call: TRBJ2-6; d_call: .; v_call: TRBV10-3; cdr3_aa: AINSGANVLT
j_call: TRBJ1-4; d_call: .; v_call: TRBV11-3; cdr3_aa: ASSLEDRNGGEKLF
j_call: TRBJ1-4; d_call: TRBD1; v_call: TRBV4-1; cdr3_aa: ASSQQRPDRVGEKLF
j_call: TRBJ2-5; d_call: .; v_call: TRBV30; cdr3_aa: AWSIGTPETQY
j_call: TRBJ2-7; d_call: TRBD1; v_call: TRBV27; cdr3_aa: ASRSFDGTASYEQY
j_call: TRBJ1-3; d_call: .; v_call: TRBV6-1; cdr3_aa: ASSPRSGNTIY